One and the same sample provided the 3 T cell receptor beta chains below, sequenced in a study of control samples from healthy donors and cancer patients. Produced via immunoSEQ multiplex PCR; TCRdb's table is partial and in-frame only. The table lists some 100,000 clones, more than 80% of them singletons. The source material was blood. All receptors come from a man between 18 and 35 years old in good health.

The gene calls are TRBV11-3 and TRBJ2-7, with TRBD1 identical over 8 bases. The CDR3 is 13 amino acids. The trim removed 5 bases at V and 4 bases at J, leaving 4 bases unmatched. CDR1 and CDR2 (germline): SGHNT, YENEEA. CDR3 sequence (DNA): TGTGCCAGCAGCGACAGGACAGGGTACGAGCAGTACTTC. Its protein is CASSDRTGYEQYF.

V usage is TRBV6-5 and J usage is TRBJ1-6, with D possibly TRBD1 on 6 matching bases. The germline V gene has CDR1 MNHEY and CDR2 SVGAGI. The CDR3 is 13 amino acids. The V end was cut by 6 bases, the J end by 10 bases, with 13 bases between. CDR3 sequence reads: CASSPGAGSPLHF. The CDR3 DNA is TGTGCCAGCAGCCCGGGGGCCGGGTCACCCCTCCACTTT.

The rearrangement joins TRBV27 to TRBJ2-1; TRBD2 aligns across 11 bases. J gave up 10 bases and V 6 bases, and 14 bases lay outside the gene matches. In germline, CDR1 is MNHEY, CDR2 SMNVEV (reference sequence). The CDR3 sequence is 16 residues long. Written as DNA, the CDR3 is TGTGCCAGCAGGACTATTGGTAGCGGGGGGGTGAGGGAGCAGTTCTTC. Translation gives CASRTIGSGGVREQFF.